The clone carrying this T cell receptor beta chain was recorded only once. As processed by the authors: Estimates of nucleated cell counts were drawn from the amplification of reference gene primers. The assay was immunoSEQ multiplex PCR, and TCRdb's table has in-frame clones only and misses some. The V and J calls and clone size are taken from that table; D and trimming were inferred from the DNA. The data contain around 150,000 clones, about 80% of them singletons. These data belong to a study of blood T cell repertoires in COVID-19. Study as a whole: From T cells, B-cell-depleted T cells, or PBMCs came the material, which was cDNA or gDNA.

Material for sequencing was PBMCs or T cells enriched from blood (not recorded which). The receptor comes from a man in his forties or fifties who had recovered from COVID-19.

CDR3: CASSAGIKGGNTIYF. CDR3 sequence (DNA): TGTGCCAGCAGCGCGGGAATTAAGGGTGGAAACACCATATATTTT. The chain is built from TRBV7-6 and TRBJ1-3; D not certain. The CDR3 contains 15 residues. V gave up 5 bases and J gave up 3 bases, with 14 bases separating them. Germline values: CDR1 SGHVS, CDR2 FNYEAQ. Full variable domain (outside the CDR3, taken from reference TRBV7-6 and TRBJ1-3): GAGVSQSPRYKVTKRGQDVALRCDPISGHVSLYWYRQALGQGPEFLTYFNYEAQQDKSGLPNDRFSAERPEGSISTLTIQRTEQRDSAMYRCASSAGIKGGNTIYFGEGSWLTVV.